The clone carrying this TCR beta chain has at least ten counts. Its cognate antigen is unknown. The V end was cut by 4 bases, the J end by 5 bases, with 19 bases between. The CDR3 has 15 amino acids. Germline assignment: CDR1 SQVTM and CDR2 ANQGSEA. The sample comes from a study of identical twins. Study conclusions and caveats: With abundant cord blood beta clonotypes, insertions were fewer; memory repertoires showed no such pattern.

Each CDR3 protein is one row after TCRdb ran MiXCR on the 5' RACE reads. This table holds about 720,000 distinct CDR3 sequences, more than 6.5% found once. These data were likewise used in another study, on yellow fever vaccine responses in identical twins.

Input material: PBMCs. The chain joins TRBV29-1 to TRBJ2-3, with a weak D call TRBD2 (6 bases). This TCR was recovered from a young woman in good health. For the CDR3, the DNA is TGCAGCGTTGTGGGGGGAGTGACCCCTGGAGATACGCAGTATTTT. It is translated as CSVVGGVTPGDTQYF.